These 2 T cell receptor beta chains originate from one sample sequenced in a study of blood T cell repertoires in COVID-19. Sequenced by immunoSEQ multiplex PCR; TCRdb stores in-frame clones only, minus some. The table lists some 190,000 clones, roughly 90% of them singletons. The specimen was peripheral blood. These receptor sequences come from a man younger than 35 with active or convalescent COVID-19.

The CDR3 bases are TGCGCCAGCAGCTTGGTACTAGCGGGAGGGAACGAGCAGTACTTC. Its translation: CASSLVLAGGNEQYF. The genes are TRBV5-1 and TRBJ2-7, with 13 bases fitting TRBD2. The junction had 2 bases not matched to a gene; V was cut back by 0 bases and J by 5 bases. Germline V CDR1 and CDR2: SGHRS, YFSETQ. The length of the CDR3 is 15 residues.

The chain is built from TRBV11-2 and TRBJ1-4, with 11 bases matching TRBD1. Germline CDR1 and CDR2: SGHAT and FQNNGV. Trimming took 5 bases from V and 2 from J; bases not matched to a gene: 10. The CDR3 length is 18 residues. This chain's CDR3 is CASSLGTGGSPTNEKLFF. The CDR3 DNA is TGTGCCAGCAGCCTTGGGACAGGGGGTTCCCCCACTAATGAAAAACTGTTTTTT.